This T cell receptor (beta chain) was sequenced for a study of cytomegalovirus exposure and HLA in healthy donors. Study-wide results and limits: Available immune exposure information was restricted to CMV serostatus only. On later analysis, the bulk of CMV-associated TCR beta chains appeared to be HLA-restricted.

PCR was performed using 60 Vbeta and 13 Jbeta primers. Sequencing was performed with immunoSEQ multiplex PCR; in TCRdb, only in-frame clones are kept and a portion is missing. The data contain under 150,000 clones, 70% to 85% of them singletons. As for this clone: Its target is unknown.

The CDR3 runs 12 residues. Trimming took off 7 bases at V and 6 bases at J, with 12 bases between the two ends. The germline CDR1 and CDR2 sequences are MDHEN and SYDVKM. Sequenced material: PBMCs. J is TRBJ1-2 and V is TRBV28, with D perhaps TRBD1 (6 bases). The origin of this receptor is a boy between 2 and 10 years old in good health and CMV-seronegative. The CDR3 region is CASNTGLHGYTF. The CDR3 DNA follows: TGTGCCAGCAATACAGGGTTACATGGCTACACCTTC.